The 32 T cell receptor beta chains below come from one sample, sequenced in a study of blood T cell repertoires in COVID-19. Method: immunoSEQ multiplex PCR; TCRdb's copy keeps in-frame clones and lacks some. This sample has 5,000 to 6,500 clones, with just under 75% found just once. Sequencing was done on a sample of peripheral blood. The receptor set was obtained from a man in his sixties with acute or convalescent COVID-19.

This sequence joins TRBV6-2 or TRBV6-3 and TRBJ1-5; D may be TRBD1 (5 bases). Trimming pared 3 bases from V and 4 bases from J, leaving 10 bases between. The CDR3 sequence is 14 residues long. Germline V gene data show CDR1 as MNHEY and CDR2 as SVGEGT. The CDR3 spells CASSYDSLNQPQHF. The CDR3 nucleotides read TGTGCCAGCAGTTATGACAGTCTGAATCAGCCCCAGCATTTT.

The chain links TRBV19 to TRBJ2-1; 9 nucleotides line up with TRBD1. Germline values: CDR1 LNHDA, CDR2 SQIVND (reference sequence). With 6 bases clipped from V and 7 bases from J, the junction kept 10 bases outside the gene matches. This CDR3 is 15 amino acids long. CDR3 nucleotide sequence: TGTGCCAGTAGAACAGGGGACAGGGCGTATAATGAGCAGTTCTTC. Protein product: CASRTGDRAYNEQFF.

J is TRBJ1-1 and V is TRBV2, with 9 bases matching TRBD1. The CDR3 spans 15 residues. V shed 3 bases and J 1 base; nucleotides not matched to a gene: 3. Germline V gives CDR1 SNHLY, CDR2 FYNNEI. CDR3 DNA sequence: TGTGCCAGCAGTGACTTGACAGGGGGGAACACTGAAGCTTTCTTT. Translation gives CASSDLTGGNTEAFF.

The chain couples TRBV9 to TRBJ2-7; 7 bases are a match to TRBD1. Germline lookup yields CDR1 SGDLS and CDR2 YYNGEE. The V and J ends lost 4 bases and 3 bases, in that order; junction bases with no gene match: 7. The CDR3 runs 14 residues. CDR3 sequence (DNA): TGTGCCAGCAGCCCTCCGGGACAGCTCTACGAGCAGTACTTC. This encodes CASSPPGQLYEQYF.

This clone was observed a single time. The V gene is TRBV7-8, the J gene TRBJ2-5, with 14 bases that match TRBD2. This CDR3 region has 16 residues. J lost 4 bases, V lost 4 bases, and 5 bases had no gene match. Per the germline V gene, CDR1 is SGHVS and CDR2 is FQNEAQ. CDR3 protein: CASSSGTSGRRETQYF. CDR3 in DNA: TGTGCCAGCAGCTCCGGGACTAGCGGGAGAAGAGAGACCCAGTACTTC.

This chain links TRBV5-1 with TRBJ1-6; 10 bases match TRBD1. The CDR3 length is 15 residues. The ends lost 5 bases at V and 9 bases at J; junction bases unmatched: 8. Looked up from germline, CDR1 is SGHRS and CDR2 is YFSETQ. The CDR3 protein is CASSTGQGGGSPLHF. The CDR3, as DNA: TGCGCCAGCAGTACAGGACAGGGGGGAGGTTCACCCCTCCACTTT.

V usage is TRBV6-5 and J usage is TRBJ2-7; TRBD2 matches at 8 bases. V gave up 4 bases and J gave up 3 bases; unmatched junction bases: 8. This CDR3 has 15 residues. The germline V gene has CDR1 MNHEY and CDR2 SVGAGI. For the CDR3, the DNA is TGTGCCAGCAGTTCTTCTAGCGGGCCCAACTACGAGCAGTACTTC. Translating it yields CASSSSSGPNYEQYF.

J is TRBJ1-6 and V is TRBV14; D is possibly TRBD1 (5 bases). The germline CDR1 and CDR2 sequences are SGHDN and FVKESK. CDR3 length: 14 amino acids. With 1 base removed from V and 6 bases from J, the gap between germline ends came to 7 bases. CDR3 DNA: TGTGCCAGCAGCCAAGGACAGTTTAATTCACCCCTCCACTTT. This encodes CASSQGQFNSPLHF.

This chain uses TRBV19 with TRBJ1-2; tentative D call: TRBD1 (5 bases). The germline CDR1 and CDR2 sequences are LNHDA and SQIVND (reference sequence). Trimming took 10 bases from V and 8 from J, leaving 20 bases between them. The CDR3 totals 13 residues. The CDR3 protein is CATSEKGRAGYTF. CDR3 bases: TGTGCCACCTCCGAGAAGGGCAGGGCAGGCTACACCTTC.

The genes are TRBV2 and TRBJ2-6; D gene unclear. The V end was cut by 5 bases, the J end by 0 bases, with 5 bases between. This CDR3 has 14 residues. Germline assignment: CDR1 SNHLY and CDR2 FYNNEI. CDR3 coding DNA: TGTGCCAGCAGTCTTTTCTCTGGGGCCAACGTCCTGACTTTC. This gives the protein CASSLFSGANVLTF.

This chain joins TRBV30 and TRBJ1-2; 7 bases match TRBD1. Trimming took 2 bases from V and 4 from J; bases not matched to a gene: 13. The CDR3 consists of 16 residues. From germline, CDR1 is GTSNPN and CDR2 SVGIG (reference sequence). The CDR3 DNA reads as TGTGCCTGGAGTACAAGAAGACAGGGCCCTAGCTATGGCTACACCTTC. This sequence encodes CAWSTRRQGPSYGYTF.

The chain carries TRBV4-1 and TRBJ1-2, with D unclear. Per the germline V gene, CDR1 is MGHRA and CDR2 is YSYEKL. Trimming took off 1 base at V and 0 bases at J, with 9 bases between the two ends. There are 15 residues in the CDR3. CDR3 in DNA: TGCGCCAGCAGCCAAGGCGGCGGATCTAACTATGGCTACACCTTC. This sequence encodes CASSQGGGSNYGYTF.

The gene calls are TRBV7-2 and TRBJ2-2, with 9 bases identical to TRBD1. Germline lookup yields CDR1 SGHTA and CDR2 FQGNSA. The junction had 2 bases not matched to a gene; V was cut back by 5 bases and J by 4 bases. CDR3 length: 14 residues. The CDR3 here is CASSQQGATGELFF. As DNA, the CDR3 is TGTGCCAGCAGCCAACAGGGGGCCACCGGGGAGCTGTTTTTT. The full variable domain, in which reference TRBV7-2 and TRBJ2-2 provide the parts outside the CDR3, is GAGVSQSPSNKVTEKGKDVELRCDPISGHTALYWYRQSLGQGLEFLIYFQGNSAPDKSGLPSDRFSAERTGGSVSTLTIQRTQQEDSAVYLCASSQQGATGELFFGEGSRLTVL.

The chain joins TRBV19 to TRBJ1-4, with TRBD1 as a possible D gene (5 bases). V shed 4 bases and J shed 7 bases, with 13 bases lying between them. Germline CDR1 reads LNHDA; CDR2 reads SQIVND (reference sequence). This CDR3 comprises 14 residues. CDR3 sequence (DNA): TGTGCCAGTAGTAAGACGGGGGAGGGTGAAAAACTGTTTTTT. Protein product: CASSKTGEGEKLFF.

The chain uses TRBV7-9 and TRBJ1-1; TRBD1 aligns across 11 bases. This CDR3 contains 16 residues. Germline V gives CDR1 SEHNR, CDR2 FQNEAQ (reference sequence). Losses at the gene ends were 5 bases for V and 3 bases for J; bases not matched to a gene: 8. The CDR3 sequence: CASSGQGALWHTEAFF. CDR3 DNA: TGTGCCAGCAGCGGACAGGGGGCGCTTTGGCACACTGAAGCTTTCTTT. Using reference TRBV7-9 and TRBJ1-1 for the parts outside the CDR3, the full variable domain is DTGVSQNPRHKITKRGQNVTFRCDPISEHNRLYWYRQTLGQGPEFLTYFQNEAQLEKSRLLSDRFSAERPKGSFSTLEIQRTEQGDSAMYLCASSGQGALWHTEAFFGQGTRLTVV.

This clone was recorded a few times. The J gene is TRBJ2-1, the V gene TRBV6-2 or TRBV6-3; D might be TRBD1 (5 bases). V was trimmed by 4 bases and J by 9 bases, leaving 19 bases between them. Germline-derived CDR1 and CDR2 are MNHEY and SVGEGT. This CDR3 comprises 15 residues. The CDR3 region has the DNA TGTGCCAGCAGTTTTCTAGGGGCTTCGTTGGGTGAGCAGTTCTTC. Its protein is CASSFLGASLGEQFF.

This sequence joins TRBV2 and TRBJ1-1, with 10 bases identical to TRBD1. CDR3 length: 15 amino acids. The V segment lost 4 bases and the J segment 5 bases; nucleotides outside the gene matches: 7. Germline V lookup: CDR1 SNHLY, CDR2 FYNNEI. The CDR3 DNA reads as TGTGCCAGCAGTGGGGGACAGGGGCCGAGGACTGAAGCTTTCTTT. Its protein is CASSGGQGPRTEAFF.

The chain recombines TRBV6-1 with TRBJ1-5; D perhaps matches TRBD1 (6 bases). Germline V gene lookup returns CDR1 MNHNS and CDR2 SASEGT. V was shortened by 0 bases and J by 5 bases, with 11 bases between the two germline ends. This CDR3 is built from 15 residues. CDR3 DNA: TGTGCCAGCAGTGAAGCAGGGGGGGTCCATCAGCCCCAGCATTTT. It codes for CASSEAGGVHQPQHF.

The V and J genes are TRBV15 and TRBJ1-4; D not certain. Trimming left V 3 bases short and J 5 bases short, with 4 bases between. CDR3 length: 12 amino acids. The germline gives CDR1 LNHNV, CDR2 YYDKDF (reference sequence). CDR3 loop: CATSRSNEKLFF. The CDR3 DNA follows: TGTGCCACCAGCAGGTCAAATGAAAAACTGTTTTTT. The full variable domain, in which reference TRBV15 and TRBJ1-4 provide the parts outside the CDR3, is DAMVIQNPRYQVTQFGKPVTLSCSQTLNHNVMYWYQQKSSQAPKLLFHYYDKDFNNEADTPDNFQSRRPNTSFCFLDIRSPGLGDTAMYLCATSRSNEKLFFGSGTQLSVL.

J is TRBJ1-2 and V is TRBV2; a possible D gene is TRBD1 (5 bases). From germline, CDR1 is SNHLY and CDR2 FYNNEI. The CDR3 sequence is 16 residues long. V lost 1 base and J lost 4, with 16 bases in between. The CDR3 DNA sequence: TGTGCCAGCAGTGAAGTAATATCAGGGAATTCCTATGGCTACACCTTC. Translating gives CASSEVISGNSYGYTF.

The V call is TRBV14, the J call TRBJ1-1; 7 bases are a match to TRBD1. CDR3 length: 16 residues. Trimming cost V 4 bases and J 0 bases; bases outside gene matches: 8. Germline CDR1 is SGHDN and CDR2 is FVKESK. CDR3 in amino acids: CASSRRQGIMNTEAFF. The CDR3 nucleotides read TGTGCCAGCAGCCGCCGACAGGGAATCATGAACACTGAAGCTTTCTTT. The full variable domain, with the rest looked up from reference TRBV14 and TRBJ1-1, is EAGVTQFPSHSVIEKGQTVTLRCDPISGHDNLYWYRRVMGKEIKFLLHFVKESKQDESGMPNNRFLAERTGGTYSTLKVQPAELEDSGVYFCASSRRQGIMNTEAFFGQGTRLTVV.

The chain has TRBV11-3 and TRBJ2-2, with TRBD1 matching 7 bases. Trimming cost V 5 bases and J 3 bases; bases outside gene matches: 6. This CDR3 has 15 amino acids. CDR1 and CDR2 (germline): SGHNT, YENEEA. CDR3 residues: CASSTSGGHTGELFF. The CDR3 coding sequence is TGTGCCAGCAGCACCTCAGGGGGACACACCGGGGAGCTGTTTTTT. The full variable domain, with the rest looked up from reference TRBV11-3 and TRBJ2-2, is EAGVVQSPRYKIIEKKQPVAFWCNPISGHNTLYWYLQNLGQGPELLIRYENEEAVDDSQLPKDRFSAERLKGVDSTLKIQPAELGDSAVYLCASSTSGGHTGELFFGEGSRLTVL.

The J gene is TRBJ2-3, the V gene TRBV7-3, with a possible D match to TRBD2 (6 bases). Germline V gene data show CDR1 as SGHTA and CDR2 as FQGTGA. This CDR3 is 14 amino acids long. The V gene lost 5 bases and the J gene lost 2 bases, with 11 bases spanning the gap. The CDR3 DNA reads TGTGCCAGCAGCCCCCAGGACTACACAGATACGCAGTATTTT. Protein sequence: CASSPQDYTDTQYF.

This clone was found a few times. The chain joins TRBV19 to TRBJ2-1; D not resolved. From germline, CDR1 is LNHDA and CDR2 SQIVND (reference sequence). The CDR3 has 13 amino acids. With 6 bases removed from V and 6 bases from J, the gap between germline ends came to 12 bases. The CDR3 here is CASSLGSFNEQFF. CDR3 DNA sequence: TGTGCCAGTAGCCTAGGCAGCTTCAATGAGCAGTTCTTC.

The chain recombines TRBV9 with TRBJ2-3, with 8 bases lining up with TRBD2. V shed 3 bases, J shed 2 bases, and the junction held 8 bases outside the gene matches. CDR3 length: 16 residues. Per the germline V gene, CDR1 is SGDLS and CDR2 is YYNGEE. CDR3 DNA: TGTGCCAGCAGCGCCCGGGAGGGGGTGTTCACAGATACGCAGTATTTT. This translates into CASSAREGVFTDTQYF.

The chain couples TRBV5-1 to TRBJ1-1, with TRBD1 as a possible D gene (5 bases). This CDR3 spans 17 amino acids. Trimming removed 0 bases at V and 0 bases at J, with 15 bases between. The V gene's germline CDR1 is SGHRS and CDR2 YFSETQ. The CDR3 here is CASSLAQGYGMNTEAFF. DNA for the CDR3: TGCGCCAGCAGCTTGGCGCAGGGTTACGGCATGAACACTGAAGCTTTCTTT.

J is TRBJ1-6 and V is TRBV30, with D perhaps matching TRBD1 (5 bases). The ends were cut back, 3 bases at V and 10 bases at J, with 16 bases in the middle. There are 14 residues in the CDR3. Looked up from germline, CDR1 is GTSNPN and CDR2 is SVGIG (reference sequence). Here the CDR3 reads CAWSLGGRDSPLHF. For the CDR3, the DNA is TGTGCCTGGAGCCTGGGGGGAAGGGACTCACCCCTCCACTTT.

In its sample, this clone was seen a few times. The J gene is TRBJ1-6, the V gene TRBV25-1; 8 bases are shared with TRBD1. Trimming cost V 6 bases and J 10 bases; bases outside gene matches: 11. The CDR3 covers 15 residues. Germline V gene lookup returns CDR1 MGHDK and CDR2 SYGVNS. The CDR3 is CASSLGQGYRSPLHF. In DNA form, the CDR3 reads TGTGCCAGCAGCCTTGGACAGGGTTATAGGTCACCCCTCCACTTT.

This sequence joins TRBV3-1 (or the pseudogene TRBV3-2) and TRBJ2-5, with 7 bases lining up with TRBD2. Losses at the gene ends were 1 base for V and 5 bases for J; bases not matched to a gene: 10. This CDR3 is built from 16 residues. Germline V gene lookup returns CDR1 LGHDT and CDR2 YNNKEL (reference sequence). The CDR3 loop is CASSQGILAAEETQYF. The CDR3 DNA follows: TGTGCCAGCAGCCAAGGTATCCTAGCGGCGGAGGAGACCCAGTACTTC.

By sample share, this clone is medium-sized. The chain has TRBV19 and TRBJ1-1, with D possibly being TRBD1 (5 bases). This CDR3 region has 14 residues. Looked up from germline, CDR1 is LNHDA and CDR2 is SQIVND (reference sequence). The V end lost 6 bases, the J end lost 4 bases, and 15 bases lay between the germline ends. The CDR3 is CASSLVGGTTEAFF. The CDR3 DNA is TGTGCCAGTAGCCTGGTCGGGGGGACCACTGAAGCTTTCTTT.

V and J are TRBV10-2 and TRBJ1-4, with 9 bases lining up with TRBD1. Trimming cost V 9 bases and J 6 bases; bases outside gene matches: 2. CDR1 is WSHSY and CDR2 is SAAADI in the germline V gene. The CDR3 is 12 residues long. The CDR3 sequence is CASGQGYEKLFF. The CDR3 DNA sequence: TGCGCCAGTGGACAGGGGTATGAAAAACTGTTTTTT.

This clone has more than one count but fewer than ten. The chain carries TRBV30 and TRBJ2-6; 7 bases agree with TRBD2. V lost 5 bases, J lost 4 bases, and 11 bases stayed unmatched. Germline loops: CDR1 GTSNPN, CDR2 SVGIG (reference sequence). This CDR3 contains 16 residues. CDR3: CAWGDAGVSGANVLTF. DNA of the CDR3: TGTGCCTGGGGGGATGCGGGAGTTTCAGGGGCCAACGTCCTGACTTTC. The variable domain in full, completed from reference TRBV30 and TRBJ2-6, reads SQTIHQWPATLVQPVGSPLSLECTVEGTSNPNLYWYRQAAGRGLQLLFYSVGIGQISSEVPQNLSASRPQDRQFILSSKKLLLSDSGFYLCAWGDAGVSGANVLTFGAGSRLTVL.